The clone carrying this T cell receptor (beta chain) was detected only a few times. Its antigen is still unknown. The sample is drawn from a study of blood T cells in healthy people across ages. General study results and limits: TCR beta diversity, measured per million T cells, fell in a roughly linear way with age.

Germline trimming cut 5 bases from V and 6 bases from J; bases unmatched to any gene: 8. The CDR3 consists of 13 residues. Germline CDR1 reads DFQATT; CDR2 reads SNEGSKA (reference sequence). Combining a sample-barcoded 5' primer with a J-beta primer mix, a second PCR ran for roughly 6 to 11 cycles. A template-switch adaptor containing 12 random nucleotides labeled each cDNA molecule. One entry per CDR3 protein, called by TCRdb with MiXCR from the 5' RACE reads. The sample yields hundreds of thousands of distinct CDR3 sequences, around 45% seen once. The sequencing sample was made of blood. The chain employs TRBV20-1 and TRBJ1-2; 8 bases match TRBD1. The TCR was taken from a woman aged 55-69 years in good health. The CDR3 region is CSAPRIQGDGYTF. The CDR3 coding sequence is TGCAGTGCTCCAAGGATACAGGGGGATGGCTACACCTTC.